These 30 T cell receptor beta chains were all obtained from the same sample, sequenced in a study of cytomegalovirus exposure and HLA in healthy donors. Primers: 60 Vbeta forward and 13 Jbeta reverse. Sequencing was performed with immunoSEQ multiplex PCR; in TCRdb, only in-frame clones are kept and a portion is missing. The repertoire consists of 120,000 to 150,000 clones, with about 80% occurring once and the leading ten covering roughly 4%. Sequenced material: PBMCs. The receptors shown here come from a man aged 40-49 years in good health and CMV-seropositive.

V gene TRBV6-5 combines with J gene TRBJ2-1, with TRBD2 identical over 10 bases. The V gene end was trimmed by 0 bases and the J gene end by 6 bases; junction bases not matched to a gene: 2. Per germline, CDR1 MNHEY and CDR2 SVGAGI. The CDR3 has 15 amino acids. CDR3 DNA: TGTGCCAGCAGTTACTCACTAGCGGGGCCCAATGAGCAGTTCTTC. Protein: CASSYSLAGPNEQFF.

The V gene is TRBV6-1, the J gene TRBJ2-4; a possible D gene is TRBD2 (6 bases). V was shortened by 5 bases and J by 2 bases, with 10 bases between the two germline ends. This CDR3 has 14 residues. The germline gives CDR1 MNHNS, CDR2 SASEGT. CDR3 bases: TGTGCCAGCAGTTCCTGGGACTCCAAAAACATTCAGTACTTC. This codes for CASSSWDSKNIQYF.

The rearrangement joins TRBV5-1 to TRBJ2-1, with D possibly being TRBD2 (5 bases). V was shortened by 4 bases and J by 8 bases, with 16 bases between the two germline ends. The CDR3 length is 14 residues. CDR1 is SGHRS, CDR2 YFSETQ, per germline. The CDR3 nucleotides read TGCGCCAGCAGCCCGCGGAGGCGGGTCGATGAGCAGTTCTTC. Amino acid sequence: CASSPRRRVDEQFF.

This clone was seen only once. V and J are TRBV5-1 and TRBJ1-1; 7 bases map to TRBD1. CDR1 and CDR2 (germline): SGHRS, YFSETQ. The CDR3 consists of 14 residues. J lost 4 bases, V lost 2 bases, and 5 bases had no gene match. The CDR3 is CASSFKAGGTEAFF. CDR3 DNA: TGCGCCAGCAGCTTTAAGGCAGGGGGCACTGAAGCTTTCTTT.

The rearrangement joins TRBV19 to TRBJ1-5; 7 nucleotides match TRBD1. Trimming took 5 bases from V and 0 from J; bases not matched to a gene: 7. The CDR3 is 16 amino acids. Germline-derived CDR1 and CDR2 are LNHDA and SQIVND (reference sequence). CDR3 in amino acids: CASSSPAGGSNQPQHF. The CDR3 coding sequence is TGTGCCAGTAGTTCCCCGGCAGGGGGTAGCAATCAGCCCCAGCATTTT. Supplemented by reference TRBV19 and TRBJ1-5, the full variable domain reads DGGITQSPKYLFRKEGQNVTLSCEQNLNHDAMYWYRQDPGQGLRLIYYSQIVNDFQKGDIAEGYSVSREKKESFPLTVTSAQKNPTAFYLCASSSPAGGSNQPQHFGDGTRLSIL.

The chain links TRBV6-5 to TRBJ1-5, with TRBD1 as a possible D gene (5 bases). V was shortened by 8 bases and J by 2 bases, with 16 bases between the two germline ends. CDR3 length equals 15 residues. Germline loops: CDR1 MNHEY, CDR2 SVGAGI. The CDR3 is CASRRGGLGNQPQHF. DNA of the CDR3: TGTGCCAGCCGTCGTGGGGGACTGGGCAATCAGCCCCAGCATTTT.

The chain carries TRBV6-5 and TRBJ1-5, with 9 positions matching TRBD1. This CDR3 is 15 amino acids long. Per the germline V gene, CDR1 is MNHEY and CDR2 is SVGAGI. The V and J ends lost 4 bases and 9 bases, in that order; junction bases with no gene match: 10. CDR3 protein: CASSWDWTGESPQHF. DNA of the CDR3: TGTGCCAGCAGTTGGGACTGGACAGGGGAGTCGCCCCAGCATTTT.

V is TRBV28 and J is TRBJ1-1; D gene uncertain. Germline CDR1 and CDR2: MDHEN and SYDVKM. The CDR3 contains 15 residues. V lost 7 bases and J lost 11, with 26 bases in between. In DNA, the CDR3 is TGTGCCAGCATCCCCGGGTTTACTCTCGGCGTAACGGCTTTCTTT. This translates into CASIPGFTLGVTAFF.

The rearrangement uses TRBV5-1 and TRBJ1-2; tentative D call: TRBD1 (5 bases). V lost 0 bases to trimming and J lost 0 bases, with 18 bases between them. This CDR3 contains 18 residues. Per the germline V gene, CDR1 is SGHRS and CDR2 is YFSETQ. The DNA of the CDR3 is TGCGCCAGCAGCTTGGACATCTCAGGGCGAAAAGCTAACTATGGCTACACCTTC. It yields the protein CASSLDISGRKANYGYTF.

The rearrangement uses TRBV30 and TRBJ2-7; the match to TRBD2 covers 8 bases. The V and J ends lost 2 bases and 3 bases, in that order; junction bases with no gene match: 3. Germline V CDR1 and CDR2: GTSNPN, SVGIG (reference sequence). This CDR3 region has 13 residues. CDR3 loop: CAWSSSGSYEQYF. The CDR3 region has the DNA TGTGCCTGGAGTTCAAGCGGGAGCTACGAGCAGTACTTC.

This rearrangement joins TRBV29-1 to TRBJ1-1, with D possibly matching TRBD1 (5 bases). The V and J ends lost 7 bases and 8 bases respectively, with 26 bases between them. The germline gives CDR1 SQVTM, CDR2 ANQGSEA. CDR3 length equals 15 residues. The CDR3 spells CSGVPRTGGGTEAFF. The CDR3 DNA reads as TGCAGCGGCGTGCCGCGGACCGGGGGGGGAACGGAAGCTTTCTTT.

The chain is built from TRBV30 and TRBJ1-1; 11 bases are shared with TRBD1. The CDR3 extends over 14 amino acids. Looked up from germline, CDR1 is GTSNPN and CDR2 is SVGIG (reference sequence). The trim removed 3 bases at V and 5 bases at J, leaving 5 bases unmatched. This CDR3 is CAWSPGQGATEAFF. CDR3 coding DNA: TGTGCCTGGAGCCCAGGACAGGGGGCGACTGAAGCTTTCTTT.

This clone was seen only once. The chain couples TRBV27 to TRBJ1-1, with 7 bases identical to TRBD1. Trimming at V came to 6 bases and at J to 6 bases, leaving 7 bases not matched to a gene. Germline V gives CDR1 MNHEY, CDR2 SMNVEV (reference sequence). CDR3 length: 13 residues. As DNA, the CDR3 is TGTGCCAGCAGGAGAGGGGGCGTTGCTGAAGCTTTCTTT. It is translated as CASRRGGVAEAFF.

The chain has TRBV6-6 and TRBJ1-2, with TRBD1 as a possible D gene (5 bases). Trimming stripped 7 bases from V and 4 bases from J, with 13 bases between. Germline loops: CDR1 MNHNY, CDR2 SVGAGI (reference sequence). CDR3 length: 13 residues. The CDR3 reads CASTSRQSYGYTF. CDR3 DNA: TGTGCCAGCACCTCAAGACAGTCCTATGGCTACACCTTC.

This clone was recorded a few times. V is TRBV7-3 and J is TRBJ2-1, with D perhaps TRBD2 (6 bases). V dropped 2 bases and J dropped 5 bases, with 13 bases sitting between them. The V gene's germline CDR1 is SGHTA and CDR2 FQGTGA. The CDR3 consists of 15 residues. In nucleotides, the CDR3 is TGTGCCAGCAGCTTAGTGGGAGGCTTCAACAATGAGCAGTTCTTC. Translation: CASSLVGGFNNEQFF.

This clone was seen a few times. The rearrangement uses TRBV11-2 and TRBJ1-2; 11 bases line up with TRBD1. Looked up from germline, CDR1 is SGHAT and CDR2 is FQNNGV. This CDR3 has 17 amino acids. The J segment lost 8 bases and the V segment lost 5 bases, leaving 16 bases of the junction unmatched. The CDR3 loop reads CASSPTLLGQGANGYTF. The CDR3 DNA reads TGTGCCAGCAGCCCTACTTTGCTCGGACAGGGGGCGAACGGCTACACCTTC. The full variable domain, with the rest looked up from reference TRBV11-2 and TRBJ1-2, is EAGVAQSPRYKIIEKRQSVAFWCNPISGHATLYWYQQILGQGPKLLIQFQNNGVVDDSQLPKDRFSAERLKGVDSTLKIQPAKLEDSAVYLCASSPTLLGQGANGYTFGSGTRLTVV.

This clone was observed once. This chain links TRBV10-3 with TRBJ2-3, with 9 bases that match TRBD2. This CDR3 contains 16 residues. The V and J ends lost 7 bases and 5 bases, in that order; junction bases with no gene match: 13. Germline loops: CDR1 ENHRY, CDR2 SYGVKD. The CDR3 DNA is TGTGCCATCACCGCCGGGGCGGGGGGGCTCAAAGATACGCAGTATTTT. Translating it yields CAITAGAGGLKDTQYF.

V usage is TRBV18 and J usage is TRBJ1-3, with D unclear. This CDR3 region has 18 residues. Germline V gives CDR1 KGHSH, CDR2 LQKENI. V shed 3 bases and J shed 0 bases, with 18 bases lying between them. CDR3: CASSPAPQWGDSGNTIYF. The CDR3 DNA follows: TGTGCCAGCTCACCCGCGCCTCAGTGGGGAGACTCTGGAAACACCATATATTTT.

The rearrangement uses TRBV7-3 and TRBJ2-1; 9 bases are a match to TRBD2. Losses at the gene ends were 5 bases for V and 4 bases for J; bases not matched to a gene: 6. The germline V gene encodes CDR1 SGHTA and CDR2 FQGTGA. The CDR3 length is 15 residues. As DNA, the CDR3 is TGTGCCAGCAGCCCTCAGACTAGCGGTTACAATGAGCAGTTCTTC. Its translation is CASSPQTSGYNEQFF.

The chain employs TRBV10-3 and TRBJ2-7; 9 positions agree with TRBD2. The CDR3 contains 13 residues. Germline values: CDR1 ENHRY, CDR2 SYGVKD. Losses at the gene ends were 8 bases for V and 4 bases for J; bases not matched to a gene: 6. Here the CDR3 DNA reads TGTGCCATCGCTCGGACTAGCGAGTACGAGCAGTACTTC. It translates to CAIARTSEYEQYF.

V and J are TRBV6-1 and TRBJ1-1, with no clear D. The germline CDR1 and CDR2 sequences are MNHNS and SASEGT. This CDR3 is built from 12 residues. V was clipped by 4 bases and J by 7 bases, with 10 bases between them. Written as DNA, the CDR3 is TGTGCCAGCAGTGTCCACAGCATTGAAGCTTTCTTT. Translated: CASSVHSIEAFF.

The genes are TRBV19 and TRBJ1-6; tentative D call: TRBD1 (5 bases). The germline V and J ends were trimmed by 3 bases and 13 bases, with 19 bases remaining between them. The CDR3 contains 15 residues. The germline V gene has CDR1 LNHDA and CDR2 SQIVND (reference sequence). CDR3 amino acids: CASSISKPRGDPLHF. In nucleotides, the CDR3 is TGTGCCAGTAGTATCTCCAAGCCGCGGGGGGATCCCCTCCACTTT. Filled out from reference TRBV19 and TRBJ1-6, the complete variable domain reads DGGITQSPKYLFRKEGQNVTLSCEQNLNHDAMYWYRQDPGQGLRLIYYSQIVNDFQKGDIAEGYSVSREKKESFPLTVTSAQKNPTAFYLCASSISKPRGDPLHFGNGTRLTVT.

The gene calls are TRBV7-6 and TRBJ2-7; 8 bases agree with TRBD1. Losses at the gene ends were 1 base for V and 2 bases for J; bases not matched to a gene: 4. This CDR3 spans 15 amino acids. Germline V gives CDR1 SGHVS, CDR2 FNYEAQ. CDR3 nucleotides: TGTGCCAGCAGCTTAGGCCCGGGACAGGCCTACGAGCAGTACTTC. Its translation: CASSLGPGQAYEQYF. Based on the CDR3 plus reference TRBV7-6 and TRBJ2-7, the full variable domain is GAGVSQSPRYKVTKRGQDVALRCDPISGHVSLYWYRQALGQGPEFLTYFNYEAQQDKSGLPNDRFSAERPEGSISTLTIQRTEQRDSAMYRCASSLGPGQAYEQYFGPGTRLTVT.

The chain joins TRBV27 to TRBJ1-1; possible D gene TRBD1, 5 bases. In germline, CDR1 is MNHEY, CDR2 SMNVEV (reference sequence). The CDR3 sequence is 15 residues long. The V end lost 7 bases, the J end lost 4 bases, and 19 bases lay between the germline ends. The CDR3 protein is CASIGGAASGTEAFF. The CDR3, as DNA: TGTGCCAGCATAGGAGGGGCGGCTAGCGGCACTGAAGCTTTCTTT.

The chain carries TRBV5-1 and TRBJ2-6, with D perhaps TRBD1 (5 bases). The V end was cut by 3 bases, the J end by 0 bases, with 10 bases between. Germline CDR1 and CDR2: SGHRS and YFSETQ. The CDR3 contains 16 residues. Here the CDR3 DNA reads TGCGCCAGCAGCTCGGTGACAGTCTCTGGGGCCAACGTCCTGACTTTC. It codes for CASSSVTVSGANVLTF.

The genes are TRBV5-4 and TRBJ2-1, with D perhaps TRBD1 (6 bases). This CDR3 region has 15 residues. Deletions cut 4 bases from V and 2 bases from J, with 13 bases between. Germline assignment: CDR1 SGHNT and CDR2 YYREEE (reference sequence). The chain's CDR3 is CASSDREGAYNEQFF. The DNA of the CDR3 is TGTGCCAGCAGCGATCGAGAGGGGGCCTACAATGAGCAGTTCTTC.

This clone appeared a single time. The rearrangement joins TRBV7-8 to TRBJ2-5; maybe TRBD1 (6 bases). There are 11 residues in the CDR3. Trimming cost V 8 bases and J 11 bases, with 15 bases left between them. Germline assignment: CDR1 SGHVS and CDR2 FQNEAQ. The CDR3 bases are TGTGCCAGCCGTAGGGGGAATGAGCAGTACTTC. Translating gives CASRRGNEQYF.

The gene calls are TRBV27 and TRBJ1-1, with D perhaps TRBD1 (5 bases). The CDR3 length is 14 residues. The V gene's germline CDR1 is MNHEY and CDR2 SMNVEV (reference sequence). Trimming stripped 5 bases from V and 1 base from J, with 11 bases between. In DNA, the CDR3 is TGTGCCAGCAGTATGACAGATCAGAACACTGAAGCTTTCTTT. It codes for CASSMTDQNTEAFF.

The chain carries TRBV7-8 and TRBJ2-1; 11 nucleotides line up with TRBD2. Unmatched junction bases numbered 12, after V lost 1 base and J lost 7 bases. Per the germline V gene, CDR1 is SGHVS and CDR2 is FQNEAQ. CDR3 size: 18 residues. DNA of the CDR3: TGTGCCAGCAGCTTAGTAGGGCGACTAGCGGGGTGGGGGAATGAGCAGTTCTTC. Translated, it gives CASSLVGRLAGWGNEQFF.

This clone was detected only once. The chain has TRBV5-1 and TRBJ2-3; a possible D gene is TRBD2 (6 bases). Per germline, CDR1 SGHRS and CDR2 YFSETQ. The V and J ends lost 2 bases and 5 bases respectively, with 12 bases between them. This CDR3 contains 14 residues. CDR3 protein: CASSFLAEKDTQYF. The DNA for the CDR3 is TGCGCCAGCAGCTTCTTAGCGGAGAAAGATACGCAGTATTTT.